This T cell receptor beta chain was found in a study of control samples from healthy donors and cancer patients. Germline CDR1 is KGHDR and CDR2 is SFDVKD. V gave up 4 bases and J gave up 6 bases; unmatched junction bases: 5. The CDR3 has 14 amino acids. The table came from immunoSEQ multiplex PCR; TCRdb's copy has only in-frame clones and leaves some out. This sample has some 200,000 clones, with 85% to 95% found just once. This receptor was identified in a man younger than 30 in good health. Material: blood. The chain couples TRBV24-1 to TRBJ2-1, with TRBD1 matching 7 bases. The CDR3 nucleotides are TGTGCCACCAGTGACCCTGGACAGGCCAATGAGCAGTTCTTC. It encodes CATSDPGQANEQFF.